This T cell receptor (beta chain) was identified during a study of molecular identifiers for immune sequencing clone quantification. Previously described methods and listed TCR primers were used for bulk TCR libraries. MiXCR was run by TCRdb on the PCR reads, yielding one entry per CDR3 protein. The table includes about 630,000 distinct CDR3 sequences, 25% detected once. V lost 0 bases to trimming and J lost 3 bases, with 16 bases between them. CDR1 and CDR2 from the germline V gene are MGHRA and YSYEKL. The CDR3 runs 17 residues. Study conclusions and caveats: The study found clones above 20 RNA copies held over 97% of effector molecules and under 1% in naive cells.

This clonotype has a count of ten or more. Its antigen is still unknown. J is TRBJ2-3 and V is TRBV4-1; D is perhaps TRBD2 (5 bases). Sequencing input: naive CD8+ T cells from blood, with Jurkat cell RNA spiked in. Subset noted: FACS-sorted CD8+CD4-CCR7+CD45RA+ naive T cells. The TCR sequence derives from a human donor in good health. Some libraries in this study had Jurkat cell RNA spiked in. CDR3 residues: CASSQDRGGLLTDTQYF. CDR3 bases: TGCGCCAGCAGCCAAGATCGCGGAGGACTCCTAACAGATACGCAGTATTTT.